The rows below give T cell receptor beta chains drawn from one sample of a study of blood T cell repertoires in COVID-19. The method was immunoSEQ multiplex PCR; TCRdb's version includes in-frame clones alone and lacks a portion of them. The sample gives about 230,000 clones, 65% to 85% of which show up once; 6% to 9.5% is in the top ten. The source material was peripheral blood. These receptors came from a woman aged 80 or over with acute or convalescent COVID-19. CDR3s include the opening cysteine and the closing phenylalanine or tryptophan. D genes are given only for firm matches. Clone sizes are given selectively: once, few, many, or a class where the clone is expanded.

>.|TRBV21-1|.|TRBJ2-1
TGTGCCAGCAAGGTCCGGGAGGGCCCTCGGAATGAGCAGTTCTTC
CASKVREGPRNEQFF
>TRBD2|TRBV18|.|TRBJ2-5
TGTGCCAGCTCACCAGGGGCGGCGCGGGGGGAGACCCAGTACTTC
CASSPGAARGETQYF
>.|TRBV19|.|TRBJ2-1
TGTGCCAGTAGTAGATCCGGGACATTTTACAATGAGCAGTTCTTC
CASSRSGTFYNEQFF
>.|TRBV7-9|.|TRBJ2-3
TGTGCCAGCAGTGAGGGTTTTCTAGATACGCAGTATTTT
CASSEGFLDTQYF
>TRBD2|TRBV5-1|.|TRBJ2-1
TGCGCCAGCAGCCCACCTAGCGGGAGCAGCGGTGAGCAGTTCTTC
CASSPPSGSSGEQFF
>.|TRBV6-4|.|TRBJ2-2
TGTGCCAGCAGTGAGGGGGCCCACACCGGGGAGCTGTTTTTT
CASSEGAHTGELFF
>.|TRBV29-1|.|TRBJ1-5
TGCAGCGTTGGGACAAGAGATCGCAATCAGCCCCAGCATTTT
CSVGTRDRNQPQHF
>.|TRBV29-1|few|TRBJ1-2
TGCAGCGTTGGCGTCGCGGGCCTCTATGGCTACACCTTC
CSVGVAGLYGYTF
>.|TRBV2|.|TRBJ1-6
TGTGCCAGCAGTGGACAGAACACCAATTCACCCCTCCACTTT
CASSGQNTNSPLHF
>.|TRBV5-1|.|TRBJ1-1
TGCGCCAGCAGCTTGGTCGCAGGGGAGAGCACTGAAGCTTTCTTT
CASSLVAGESTEAFF
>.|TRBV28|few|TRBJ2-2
TGTGCCAGCAGAAAGGCGTCCGGGACTAACACCGGGGAGCTGTTTTTT
CASRKASGTNTGELFF
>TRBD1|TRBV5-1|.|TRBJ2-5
TGCGCCAGCAGCCCGGACAGGGGAGGACAAGAGACCCAGTACTTC
CASSPDRGGQETQYF
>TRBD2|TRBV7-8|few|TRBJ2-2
TGTGCCAGCAGCCTCGGGACTAGCGGGAGGGAGTCCACCGGGGAGCTGTTTTTT
CASSLGTSGRESTGELFF
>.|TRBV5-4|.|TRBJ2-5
TGTGCCAGCAGCTTGGCCGGGGAGACCCAGTACTTC
CASSLAGETQYF
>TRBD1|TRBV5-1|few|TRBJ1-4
TGCGCCAGCCACAGGGGGACTAATGAAAAACTGTTTTTT
CASHRGTNEKLFF